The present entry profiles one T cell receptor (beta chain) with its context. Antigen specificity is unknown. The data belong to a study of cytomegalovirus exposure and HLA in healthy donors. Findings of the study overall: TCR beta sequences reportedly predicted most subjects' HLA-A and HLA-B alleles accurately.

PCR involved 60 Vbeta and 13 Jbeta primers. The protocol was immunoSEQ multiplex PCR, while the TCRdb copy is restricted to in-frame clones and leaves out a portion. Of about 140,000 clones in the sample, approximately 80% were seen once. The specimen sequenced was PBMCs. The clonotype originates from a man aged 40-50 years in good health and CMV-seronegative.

In DNA form, the CDR3 reads TGTGCCAGCAGCTTGGCCGGACAAGGGAATCAGCCCCAGCATTTT. It codes for CASSLAGQGNQPQHF. The chain has TRBV5-6 and TRBJ1-5; a possible D gene is TRBD1 (5 bases). The CDR3 spans 15 residues. In germline, CDR1 is SGHDT, CDR2 YYEEEE. Trimming removed 0 bases from V and 4 bases from J, with 11 bases in between.